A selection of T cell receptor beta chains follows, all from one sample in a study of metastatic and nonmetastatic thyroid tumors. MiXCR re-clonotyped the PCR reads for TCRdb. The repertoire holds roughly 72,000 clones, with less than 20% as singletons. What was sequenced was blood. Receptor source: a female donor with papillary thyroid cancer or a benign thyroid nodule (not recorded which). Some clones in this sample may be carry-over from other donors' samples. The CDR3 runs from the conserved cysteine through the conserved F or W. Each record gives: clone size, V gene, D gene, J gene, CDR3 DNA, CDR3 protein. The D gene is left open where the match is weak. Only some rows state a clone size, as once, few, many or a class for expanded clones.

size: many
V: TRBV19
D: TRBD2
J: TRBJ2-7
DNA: TGTGCCAGCTCCGATCTGGGGACTAGCGGGATTGAGCAGTACTTC
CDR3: CASSDLGTSGIEQYF

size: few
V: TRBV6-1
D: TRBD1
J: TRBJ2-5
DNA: TGTGCCAGCAGTGGTGGGACAGGGAATTTAGAGACCCAGTACTTC
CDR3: CASSGGTGNLETQYF

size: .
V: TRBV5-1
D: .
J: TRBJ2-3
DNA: TGCGCCAGCAGCTTGGCATACGCGGGTGGTGGCACAGATACGCAGTATTTT
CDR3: CASSLAYAGGGTDTQYF

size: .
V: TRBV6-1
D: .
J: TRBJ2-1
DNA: TGTGCCAGCAGAGGGGCGGGGGCATTAAACAATGAGCAGTTCTTC
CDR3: CASRGAGALNNEQFF

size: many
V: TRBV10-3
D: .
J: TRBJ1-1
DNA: TGTGCCATCAGTGGCAACACTGAAGCTTTCTTT
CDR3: CAISGNTEAFF

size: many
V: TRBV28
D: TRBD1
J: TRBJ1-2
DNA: TGTGCCAGCAGTCCCCACGACAGGGGGTTTGGTGGCTACACCTTC
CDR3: CASSPHDRGFGGYTF

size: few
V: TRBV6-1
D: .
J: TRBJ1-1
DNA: TGTGCCAGCAGGGGGGGGGGCACCACTGAAGCTTTCTTT
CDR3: CASRGGGTTEAFF

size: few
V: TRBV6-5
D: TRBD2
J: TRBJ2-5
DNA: TGTGCCAGCAGTTACCGACTAGCGGGAGACGAGACCCAGTACTTC
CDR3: CASSYRLAGDETQYF

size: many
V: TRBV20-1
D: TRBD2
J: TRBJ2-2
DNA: TGCAGTGCTAGAGATATTGGTAGCGGGAGGGACACCGGGGAGCTGTTTTTT
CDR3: CSARDIGSGRDTGELFF

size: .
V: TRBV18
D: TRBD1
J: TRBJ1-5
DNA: TGTGCCACCATGGGACAGTCCTTTAGCAATCAGCCCCAGCATTTT
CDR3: CATMGQSFSNQPQHF

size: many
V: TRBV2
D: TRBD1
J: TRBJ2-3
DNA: TGTGCCAGCAGCCCCGACAGGGACCGCACAGATACGCAGTATTTT
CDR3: CASSPDRDRTDTQYF

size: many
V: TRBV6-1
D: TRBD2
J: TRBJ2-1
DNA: TGTGCCAGCATCCCGGGGGTAGCGGGAGGGCCGTTTGAGCAGTTCTTC
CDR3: CASIPGVAGGPFEQFF

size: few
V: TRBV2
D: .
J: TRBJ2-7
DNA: TGTGCCAGCAGTGAAGCTGGCTTAGGGTACGAGCAGTACTTC
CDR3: CASSEAGLGYEQYF

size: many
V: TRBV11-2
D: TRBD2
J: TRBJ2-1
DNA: TGTGCCAGCAGCTCGGTGACTAGCGGGAGGAACAATGAGCAGTTCTTC
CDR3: CASSSVTSGRNNEQFF

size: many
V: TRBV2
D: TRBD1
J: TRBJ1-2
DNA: TGTGCCAGCAGTGTACAGGGGGCGGATGGCTACACCTTC
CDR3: CASSVQGADGYTF

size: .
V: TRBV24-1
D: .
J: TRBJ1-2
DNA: TGTGCCACCAGTGACCAAGTACGCTACACCTTC
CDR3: CATSDQVRYTF

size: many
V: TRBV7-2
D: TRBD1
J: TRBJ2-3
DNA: TGTGCCAGCAGCTTGGGCGGGACAGGGTCCGCAGATACGCAGTATTTT
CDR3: CASSLGGTGSADTQYF

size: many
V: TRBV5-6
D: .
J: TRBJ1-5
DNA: TGTGCCAGCAGCCTCGGACAGAACTATCAGCCCCAGCATTTT
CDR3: CASSLGQNYQPQHF

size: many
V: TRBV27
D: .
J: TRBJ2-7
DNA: TGTGCCAGCTCCGCCGGGACGGCCGCCTACGAGCAGTACTTC
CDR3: CASSAGTAAYEQYF

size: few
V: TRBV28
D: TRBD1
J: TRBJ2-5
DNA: TGTGCCAGCAGACAGGGGTCGGGGACCCAGTACTTC
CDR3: CASRQGSGTQYF

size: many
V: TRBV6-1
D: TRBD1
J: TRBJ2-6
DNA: TGTGCCAGCAGTTCGGGACAGGGGTTCTCTGGGGCCAACGTCCTGACTTTC
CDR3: CASSSGQGFSGANVLTF

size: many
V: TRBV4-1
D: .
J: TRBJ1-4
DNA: TGCGCCAGCAGCCAAGAGGGGAGAACTAATGAAAAACTGTTTTTT
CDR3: CASSQEGRTNEKLFF

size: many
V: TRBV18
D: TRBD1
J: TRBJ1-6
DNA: TGTGCCAGCTCACTCGGGACAGAATATAATTCACCCCTCCACTTT
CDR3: CASSLGTEYNSPLHF

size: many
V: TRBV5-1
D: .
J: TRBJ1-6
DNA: TGCGCCAGCAGCCCTGGGCGGGGGGGAGGACTGTTGAGTTCACCCCTCCACTTT
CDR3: CASSPGRGGGLLSSPLHF

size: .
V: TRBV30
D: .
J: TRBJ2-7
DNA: TGTGCCTGGAGTGTAGGATTAACGGGTTTAGGCGACGAGCAGTACTTC
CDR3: CAWSVGLTGLGDEQYF

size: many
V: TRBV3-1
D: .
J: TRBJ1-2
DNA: TGTGCCAGCAGCCAAGGGACATTTGCTAACTATGGCTACACCTTC
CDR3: CASSQGTFANYGYTF

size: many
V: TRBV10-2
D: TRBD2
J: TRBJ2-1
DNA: TGCGCCAGCAGTCCGGGAGGCGGGAGTAGGTGGAATGAGCAGTTCTTC
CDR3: CASSPGGGSRWNEQFF